These 30 T cell receptor beta chains originate from one sample sequenced in a study of T cell changes during pregnancy in multiple sclerosis. TCRdb's table, derived via immunoSEQ multiplex PCR, lists solely in-frame clones and lacks some. The profile shows tens of thousands of clones, 91% of them singletons. The sample in question was peripheral blood, obtained in the third trimester of pregnancy. The source of these receptors is a female donor in good health, enrolled as a control in a pregnancy study.

CDR3 nucleotide sequence: TGTGCCAGCAGCTCATCGGCCGGGGAGCTGTTTTTT. It specifies CASSSSAGELFF. This rearrangement joins TRBV13 to TRBJ2-2; D uncertain. This CDR3 spans 12 amino acids. Trimming pared 4 bases from V and 6 bases from J, leaving 6 bases between. Germline V gene data show CDR1 as PRHDT and CDR2 as FYEKMQ (reference sequence).

The J gene is TRBJ1-1, the V gene TRBV2; TRBD1 matches 7 bases. Germline V CDR1 and CDR2: SNHLY, FYNNEI. Unmatched junction bases numbered 2, after V lost 5 bases and J lost 2 bases. The CDR3 is 13 amino acids. The CDR3 protein is CASSWDSNTEAFF. DNA of the CDR3: TGTGCCAGCAGTTGGGACAGTAACACTGAAGCTTTCTTT.

The gene calls are TRBV15 and TRBJ1-4; 7 bases are shared with TRBD1. V was clipped by 2 bases and J by 3 bases; unmatched bases: 3. From germline, CDR1 is LNHNV and CDR2 YYDKDF (reference sequence). The CDR3 sequence is 15 residues long. The CDR3 DNA reads TGTGCCACCAGCAGACAGAGGGGGCCTAATGAAAAACTGTTTTTT. Its translation: CATSRQRGPNEKLFF.

V is TRBV9 and J is TRBJ2-5, with TRBD2 matching 9 bases. Germline loops: CDR1 SGDLS, CDR2 YYNGEE. J gave up 5 bases and V 0 bases, and 11 bases lay outside the gene matches. The CDR3 length is 17 residues. CDR3 region: CASSVGASGTTPETQYF. As DNA, the CDR3 is TGTGCCAGCAGCGTAGGGGCTAGCGGGACTACCCCGGAGACCCAGTACTTC.

The chain uses TRBV20-1 and TRBJ2-3; no definite D call. The V gene lost 6 bases and the J gene lost 4 bases, with 8 bases spanning the gap. Germline loops: CDR1 DFQATT, CDR2 SNEGSKA (reference sequence). The CDR3 totals 11 residues. In nucleotides, the CDR3 is TGCAGTGCAAAGCAATCAGATACGCAGTATTTT. Encoded protein: CSAKQSDTQYF.

This chain connects TRBV29-1 to TRBJ1-2; a possible D gene is TRBD1 (5 bases). This CDR3 is 15 amino acids long. Germline V gene data show CDR1 as SQVTM and CDR2 as ANQGSEA. CDR3 sequence (DNA): TGCGGTATGGCACGGGGGGTTTCCCTTAACTATGGCTACACCTTC. It encodes CGMARGVSLNYGYTF.

This chain's CDR3 is CASSVIGWAGRPAFF. The CDR3 nucleotides are TGTGCCAGCAGTGTTATCGGATGGGCAGGTAGGCCGGCTTTCTTT. This rearrangement joins TRBV27 to TRBJ1-1; D not resolved. The germline CDR1 and CDR2 sequences are MNHEY and SMNVEV (reference sequence). This CDR3 contains 15 residues. V was cut by 5 bases and J by 11 bases, with 24 bases left in between.

The CDR3 bases are TGTGCCAGCAGTTCTTCAGGTGGTGGGGCCAACGTCCTGACTTTC. Amino acid sequence: CASSSSGGGANVLTF. The V call is TRBV6-5, the J call TRBJ2-6; D ambiguous. Germline-derived CDR1 and CDR2 are MNHEY and SVGAGI. The V and J ends lost 4 bases and 3 bases respectively, with 10 bases between them. The CDR3 spans 15 residues.

For the CDR3, the DNA is TGTGCCAGTAGATGGCCGGGAGGCAAAAACATTCAGTACTTC. This gives the protein CASRWPGGKNIQYF. This chain joins TRBV19 and TRBJ2-4; TRBD2 matches at 7 bases. This CDR3 is 14 amino acids long. The germline V gene encodes CDR1 LNHDA and CDR2 SQIVND (reference sequence). The junction had 5 bases not matched to a gene; V was cut back by 6 bases and J by 3 bases.

V and J are TRBV6-1 and TRBJ2-1, with 7 bases that match TRBD2. Per germline, CDR1 MNHNS and CDR2 SASEGT. The V segment lost 2 bases and the J segment 4 bases; nucleotides outside the gene matches: 5. The CDR3 has 15 amino acids. The CDR3 protein is CASSEHGLDYNEQFF. The DNA for the CDR3 is TGTGCCAGCAGTGAACACGGACTAGATTACAATGAGCAGTTCTTC.

The chain carries TRBV9 and TRBJ2-1; tentatively, D is TRBD2 (6 bases). Per germline, CDR1 SGDLS and CDR2 YYNGEE. CDR3 length: 13 amino acids. Trimming stripped 4 bases from V and 6 bases from J, with 11 bases between. In DNA form, the CDR3 reads TGTGCCAGCAGCTGGGGGGAGACCAATGAGCAGTTCTTC. As protein: CASSWGETNEQFF.

The chain recombines TRBV5-1 with TRBJ2-1; tentatively, D is TRBD1 (6 bases). This CDR3 is built from 13 residues. Trimming stripped 8 bases from V and 0 bases from J, with 9 bases between. Germline-derived CDR1 and CDR2 are SGHRS and YFSETQ. The CDR3 bases are TGCGCCAGTACAGGGAGCTCCTACAATGAGCAGTTCTTC. Its protein product is CASTGSSYNEQFF. Full variable domain (remainder filled in from reference TRBV5-1 and TRBJ2-1): KAGVTQTPRYLIKTRGQQVTLSCSPISGHRSVSWYQQTPGQGLQFLFEYFSETQRNKGNFPGRFSGRQFSNSRSEMNVSTLELGDSALYLCASTGSSYNEQFFGPGTRLTVL.

The chain couples TRBV27 to TRBJ1-1, with D possibly matching TRBD1 (6 bases). The length of the CDR3 is 13 residues. Germline-derived CDR1 and CDR2 are MNHEY and SMNVEV (reference sequence). The ends were cut back, 5 bases at V and 6 bases at J, with 13 bases in the middle. This CDR3 is CASSHDRQAEAFF. CDR3 nucleotides: TGTGCCAGCAGTCACGACCGACAGGCTGAAGCTTTCTTT.

The chain is built from TRBV5-1 and TRBJ2-6; 11 nucleotides line up with TRBD1. The CDR3 is 20 residues long. The germline V gene encodes CDR1 SGHRS and CDR2 YFSETQ. V shed 3 bases and J 1 base; nucleotides not matched to a gene: 12. The CDR3 DNA reads TGCGCCAGCAGCTCCGCTGGGGACAGGGGGAGTATGTCTGGGGCCAACGTCCTGACTTTC. Its protein product is CASSSAGDRGSMSGANVLTF.

This clone was recorded once. The J gene is TRBJ2-2, the V gene TRBV18, with TRBD1 matching 7 bases. CDR1 is KGHSH and CDR2 is LQKENI in the germline V gene. Losses at the gene ends were 6 bases for V and 5 bases for J; bases not matched to a gene: 9. The CDR3 length is 15 residues. This CDR3 is CASSSHRGDTGELFF. CDR3 DNA sequence: TGTGCCAGCTCGTCCCACAGGGGCGATACCGGGGAGCTGTTTTTT.

This clone was detected only once. This sequence joins TRBV10-1 and TRBJ2-7; D is perhaps TRBD2 (6 bases). The V and J ends lost 4 bases and 6 bases respectively, with 13 bases between them. Per germline, CDR1 WNHNN and CDR2 SYGVQD (reference sequence). The length of the CDR3 is 13 residues. For the CDR3, the DNA is TGCGCCAGCAGTGCCGGAACTAGCCTCGAGCAGTACTTC. Translating gives CASSAGTSLEQYF.

The chain is built from TRBV7-9 and TRBJ1-2, with 7 bases aligning to TRBD1. J gave up 6 bases and V 3 bases, and 13 bases lay outside the gene matches. This CDR3 is built from 16 residues. Germline loops: CDR1 SEHNR, CDR2 FQNEAQ (reference sequence). The CDR3 loop reads CASSLGTGDLMHGYTF. CDR3 in DNA: TGTGCCAGCAGCTTGGGAACAGGGGATTTAATGCATGGCTACACCTTC.

This rearrangement joins TRBV15 to TRBJ2-5, with 9 bases that match TRBD1. The germline V gene encodes CDR1 LNHNV and CDR2 YYDKDF (reference sequence). V shed 0 bases, J shed 5 bases, and the junction held 4 bases outside the gene matches. The CDR3 is made up of 15 amino acids. The CDR3 sequence is CATSRDWGQGETQYF. For the CDR3, the DNA is TGTGCCACCAGCAGAGATTGGGGACAGGGCGAGACCCAGTACTTC.

The gene calls are TRBV28 and TRBJ1-5, with D unresolved. The germline gives CDR1 MDHEN, CDR2 SYDVKM. The CDR3 length is 15 residues. With 6 bases removed from V and 6 bases from J, the gap between germline ends came to 18 bases. The CDR3 DNA sequence: TGTGCCAGCAGCCCCCCGGAGGTGGTTGGTCAGCCCCAGCATTTT. Translated, it gives CASSPPEVVGQPQHF.

This chain connects TRBV2 to TRBJ1-2; D may be TRBD1 (5 bases). Germline values: CDR1 SNHLY, CDR2 FYNNEI. This CDR3 contains 12 residues. The ends were cut back, 3 bases at V and 5 bases at J, with 7 bases in the middle. In DNA, the CDR3 is TGTGCCAGCAGTGAGGGGCAGTATGGCTACACCTTC. This translates into CASSEGQYGYTF.

J is TRBJ1-5 and V is TRBV6-1; TRBD1 aligns across 9 bases. Germline CDR1 MNHNS, CDR2 SASEGT. The CDR3 totals 15 residues. Unmatched junction bases numbered 4, after V lost 1 base and J lost 6 bases. The CDR3 is CASSEEGQGGQPQHF. The CDR3 DNA is TGTGCCAGCAGTGAAGAGGGACAGGGAGGTCAGCCCCAGCATTTT.

V and J are TRBV27 and TRBJ1-2, with 7 positions matching TRBD1. Losses at the gene ends were 3 bases for V and 7 bases for J; bases not matched to a gene: 11. Germline V gene data show CDR1 as MNHEY and CDR2 as SMNVEV (reference sequence). The CDR3 is 15 residues long. The CDR3 nucleotides are TGTGCCAGCAGTTTCCGCGGGGCAGCAGGGGGTGGCTACACCTTC. This codes for CASSFRGAAGGGYTF.

This rearrangement joins TRBV27 to TRBJ1-1; D possibly corresponds to TRBD1 (5 bases). The CDR3 is 15 amino acids. Germline loops: CDR1 MNHEY, CDR2 SMNVEV (reference sequence). The V and J ends lost 0 bases and 0 bases respectively, with 8 bases between them. In DNA, the CDR3 is TGTGCCAGCAGTTTATCGTCAGGGATGAACACTGAAGCTTTCTTT. Its protein is CASSLSSGMNTEAFF.

This chain links TRBV6-5 with TRBJ2-1; D gene ambiguous. V dropped 2 bases and J dropped 8 bases, with 7 bases sitting between them. This CDR3 contains 12 residues. Germline V lookup: CDR1 MNHEY, CDR2 SVGAGI. CDR3 loop: CASSYTLDEQFF. DNA of the CDR3: TGTGCCAGCAGTTACACTCTGGATGAGCAGTTCTTC.

The chain links TRBV7-8 to TRBJ2-2, with TRBD2 matching 10 bases. Germline CDR1 is SGHVS and CDR2 is FQNEAQ. This CDR3 is built from 18 residues. Trimming removed 2 bases from V and 0 bases from J; junction bases left unmatched: 6. This CDR3 is CASSLSVAGGSNTGELFF. CDR3 DNA sequence: TGTGCCAGCAGCTTATCAGTAGCGGGGGGCTCGAACACCGGGGAGCTGTTTTTT. Together with reference TRBV7-8 and TRBJ2-2, the CDR3 gives the full variable domain: GAGVSQSPRYKVAKRGQDVALRCDPISGHVSLFWYQQALGQGPEFLTYFQNEAQLDKSGLPSDRFFAERPEGSVSTLKIQRTQQEDSAVYLCASSLSVAGGSNTGELFFGEGSRLTVL.

The gene calls are TRBV6-1 and TRBJ2-7, with D possibly being TRBD2 (6 bases). Germline V gene lookup returns CDR1 MNHNS and CDR2 SASEGT. The V end lost 0 bases, the J end lost 3 bases, and 12 bases lay between the germline ends. The CDR3 has 15 amino acids. The CDR3 nucleotides are TGTGCCAGCAGTGAAGCGCGGGGTTGGAGCTACGAGCAGTACTTC. Protein product: CASSEARGWSYEQYF.

This chain uses TRBV5-1 with TRBJ2-7, with TRBD1 as a possible D gene (6 bases). Germline CDR1 and CDR2: SGHRS and YFSETQ. Trimming pared 1 base from V and 5 bases from J, leaving 16 bases between. This CDR3 contains 15 residues. CDR3 protein: CASSLSGTKVNEQYF. Here the CDR3 DNA reads TGCGCCAGCAGCTTGTCCGGGACAAAAGTCAACGAGCAGTACTTC.

The V call is TRBV5-8, the J call TRBJ1-5, with D tentatively TRBD1 (5 bases). CDR3 size: 15 residues. Per germline, CDR1 SGHTS and CDR2 YDEGEE. V gave up 0 bases and J gave up 3 bases, with 10 bases separating them. The CDR3 loop reads CASSLADSPNQPQHF. CDR3 sequence (DNA): TGTGCCAGCAGCTTGGCCGACAGCCCCAATCAGCCCCAGCATTTT.

V and J are TRBV7-8 and TRBJ2-7; 15 bases match TRBD2. The CDR3 covers 18 residues. The V and J ends lost 5 bases and 3 bases, in that order; junction bases with no gene match: 11. CDR1 is SGHVS, CDR2 FQNEAQ, per germline. This CDR3 is CASSQGLAGGPRHYEQYF. DNA for the CDR3: TGTGCCAGCAGCCAAGGACTAGCGGGGGGGCCGCGGCACTACGAGCAGTACTTC.

This sequence joins TRBV5-4 and TRBJ2-3; no firm D call. The CDR3 length is 18 residues. Germline-derived CDR1 and CDR2 are SGHNT and YYREEE (reference sequence). V was shortened by 0 bases and J by 0 bases, with 17 bases between the two germline ends. The CDR3 sequence: CASSLASLALGSTDTQYF. CDR3 in DNA: TGTGCCAGCAGCTTGGCCTCGCTGGCTCTAGGTAGCACAGATACGCAGTATTTT. Variable domain in full (rest from reference TRBV5-4 and TRBJ2-3): ETGVTQSPTHLIKTRGQQVTLRCSSQSGHNTVSWYQQALGQGPQFIFQYYREEENGRGNFPPRFSGLQFPNYSSELNVNALELDDSALYLCASSLASLALGSTDTQYFGPGTRLTVL.